This note documents a single T cell receptor beta chain sequence. TCRdb re-derived calls from the RT-PCR reads in MiXCR, one entry per CDR3 protein. This table has approximately 200,000 distinct CDR3 sequences, roughly two fifths appearing once. The record originates from a study of patients and donors after allogeneic stem cell transplantation. V lost 0 bases and J lost 7, with 15 bases in between. CDR1 is SQVTM, CDR2 ANQGSEA, per germline. The length of the CDR3 is 14 residues. The rearrangement joins TRBV29-1 to TRBJ1-2; weak D call: TRBD1 (5 bases). The sequenced sample was blood, either unsorted or a sorted T cell fraction (not recorded which). The clonotype comes from a human donor who was either an allogeneic HSCT recipient or a stem cell or donor lymphocyte infusion donor (not recorded which). It is not recorded whose cells these are; they may come from a transplant donor. CDR3 coding DNA: TGCAGCGTTGAAGATCATCAGGGAGGACGTGGCTACACCTTC. Translation: CSVEDHQGGRGYTF.